This record concerns one T cell receptor beta chain sequence. Antigen: not known. The data originate from a study of shared clonotypes between healthy human individuals. Study results and caveats: With several donors compared, around 4.7% of naive CD4 clonotypes were shared.

The CDR3 covers 16 residues. With 7 bases removed from V and 2 bases from J, the gap between germline ends came to 18 bases. Per germline, CDR1 LNHDA and CDR2 SQIVND (reference sequence). Execution of the assay was at deep level. Sequencing was performed with immunoSEQ multiplex PCR; in TCRdb, only in-frame clones are kept and a portion is missing. The table records under 650,000 clones, almost 97% of them present only once. Source material: naive CD4+ T cells sorted from blood. Regarding subset: CD45RA+ positively selected. This sequence was found in a woman aged 30 to 39 in good health. The rearrangement links TRBV19 to TRBJ1-5; D is unclear. The CDR3 loop reads CASTYSGLGGNQPQHF. In DNA form, the CDR3 reads TGTGCCAGTACTTATAGCGGTCTCGGCGGCAATCAGCCCCAGCATTTT.